Given below is one T cell receptor beta chain in context. This entry comes from a study of blood T cell repertoires in COVID-19. Study-level background: Sample material is recorded as cDNA or gDNA derived from T cells, B-cell-depleted T cells, or PBMCs.

The CDR3 totals 13 residues. Trimming took off 5 bases at V and 4 bases at J, with 11 bases between the two ends. Looked up from germline, CDR1 is LGHDT and CDR2 is YNNKEL (reference sequence). How the authors handled the data: How many nucleated cells were present was estimated from reference gene primer amplification. Generated by immunoSEQ multiplex PCR, the TCRdb table keeps only in-frame clones and is missing some. The V and J calls and clone size were taken over from that table, and D and trimming were inferred from the DNA. The table has over 250,000 clones, about 87% seen once. This chain uses TRBV3-1 (or the pseudogene TRBV3-2) with TRBJ2-5, with D perhaps TRBD2 (6 bases). Sequenced material: peripheral blood. The TCR originated in a middle-aged woman who had recovered from COVID-19. CDR3 sequence (DNA): TGTGCCAGCAGCGCGACTAGGGGAGAGACCCAGTACTTC. This gives the protein CASSATRGETQYF.